The present entry profiles one T cell receptor (beta chain) with its context. The data were taken from a study of blood T cell repertoires in COVID-19. Study overall: COVID-19 samples collected from the United States, Italy and Spain covered acute and convalescent phases. PBMCs, B-cell-depleted T cells, or T cells provided the cDNA or gDNA that made up the material.

Per the original methods: Estimated nucleated cell counts came from reference gene primer amplification. Produced via immunoSEQ multiplex PCR; TCRdb's table is partial and in-frame only. That table gives V, J and clone size, and the DNA gave D and trimming. The sample has approximately 150,000 clones; around 82% are singletons. The clonotype comes from a human donor with acute or convalescent COVID-19. The donor label of this sample is uncertain. The specimen was peripheral blood.

This chain's CDR3 is CASQDRVLGSPLHF. For the CDR3, the DNA is TGTGCCAGCCAGGACAGGGTCCTCGGGTCACCCCTCCACTTT. The chain joins TRBV5-4 to TRBJ1-6, with TRBD1 matching over 8 bases. J lost 10 bases, V lost 7 bases, and 10 bases had no gene match. Germline V gene data show CDR1 as SGHNT and CDR2 as YYREEE (reference sequence). The CDR3 runs 14 residues. Filled out from reference TRBV5-4 and TRBJ1-6, the complete variable domain reads ETGVTQSPTHLIKTRGQQVTLRCSSQSGHNTVSWYQQALGQGPQFIFQYYREEENGRGNFPPRFSGLQFPNYSSELNVNALELDDSALYLCASQDRVLGSPLHFGNGTRLTVT.